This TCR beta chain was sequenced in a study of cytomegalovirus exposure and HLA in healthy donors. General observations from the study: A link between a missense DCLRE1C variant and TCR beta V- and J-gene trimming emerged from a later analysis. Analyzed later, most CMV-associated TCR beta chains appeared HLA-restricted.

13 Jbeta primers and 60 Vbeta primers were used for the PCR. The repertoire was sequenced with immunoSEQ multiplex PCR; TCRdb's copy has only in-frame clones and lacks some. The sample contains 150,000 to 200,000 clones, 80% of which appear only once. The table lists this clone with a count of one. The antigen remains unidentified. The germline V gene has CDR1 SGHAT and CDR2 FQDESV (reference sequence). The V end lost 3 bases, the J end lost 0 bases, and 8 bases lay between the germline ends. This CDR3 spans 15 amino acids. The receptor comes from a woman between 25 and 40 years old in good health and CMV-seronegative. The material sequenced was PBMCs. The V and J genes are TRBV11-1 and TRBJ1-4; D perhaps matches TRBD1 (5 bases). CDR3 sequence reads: CASSFDRATNEKLFF. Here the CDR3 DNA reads TGTGCCAGCAGCTTCGACAGAGCAACTAATGAAAAACTGTTTTTT.